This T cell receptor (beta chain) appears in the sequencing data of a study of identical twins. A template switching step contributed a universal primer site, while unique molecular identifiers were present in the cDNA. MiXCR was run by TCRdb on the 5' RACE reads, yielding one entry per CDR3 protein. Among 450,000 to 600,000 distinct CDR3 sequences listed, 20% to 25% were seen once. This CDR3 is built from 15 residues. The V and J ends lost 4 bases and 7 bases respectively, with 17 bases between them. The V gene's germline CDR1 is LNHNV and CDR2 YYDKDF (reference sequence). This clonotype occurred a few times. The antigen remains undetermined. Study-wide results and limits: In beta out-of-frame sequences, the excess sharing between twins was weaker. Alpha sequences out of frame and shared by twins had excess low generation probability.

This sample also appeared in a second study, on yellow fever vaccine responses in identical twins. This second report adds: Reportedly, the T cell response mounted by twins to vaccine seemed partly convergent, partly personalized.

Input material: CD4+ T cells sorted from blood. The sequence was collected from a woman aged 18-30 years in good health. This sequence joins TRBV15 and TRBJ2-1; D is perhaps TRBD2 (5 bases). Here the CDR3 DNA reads TGTGCCACCAGCATACTTCAAACCGGGAAAAATGAGCAGTTCTTC. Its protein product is CATSILQTGKNEQFF.